The 8 T cell receptor beta chains reported below all come from one sample, sequenced in a study of blood T cell repertoires in COVID-19. Assay: immunoSEQ multiplex PCR; the TCRdb copy retains only in-frame clones and omits some. The table lists under 130,000 clones, about 85% of them singletons. The specimen was peripheral blood. These receptors originate from a man in his fifties in a cohort sampled during active COVID-19.

This clone was detected only once. The chain recombines TRBV11-3 with TRBJ2-3; tentative D call: TRBD2 (6 bases). Germline V CDR1 and CDR2: SGHNT, YENEEA. The CDR3 spans 16 residues. The ends were cut back, 4 bases at V and 0 bases at J, with 14 bases in the middle. This CDR3 reads CASSWRGSTSTDTQYF. DNA of the CDR3: TGTGCCAGCAGCTGGCGGGGTAGCACTAGCACAGATACGCAGTATTTT.

The chain couples TRBV28 to TRBJ2-5, with 7 bases lining up with TRBD1. The J segment lost 5 bases and the V segment lost 5 bases, leaving 11 bases of the junction unmatched. The CDR3 spans 15 residues. Germline loops: CDR1 MDHEN, CDR2 SYDVKM. The CDR3 coding sequence is TGTGCCAGCAGTATAGGGGGCCCATCGCGGGAGACCCAGTACTTC. It encodes CASSIGGPSRETQYF.

The rearrangement uses TRBV20-1 and TRBJ2-3; maybe TRBD2 (6 bases). The germline gives CDR1 DFQATT, CDR2 SNEGSKA (reference sequence). Trimming removed 6 bases at V and 10 bases at J, with 11 bases between. The CDR3 length is 10 residues. In DNA form, the CDR3 reads TGCAGTGCCAGCCCGGGGGCGCAGTATTTT. It yields the protein CSASPGAQYF.

The chain uses TRBV27 and TRBJ2-7; D might be TRBD2 (5 bases). The CDR3 runs to 17 residues. Trimming left V 2 bases short and J 5 bases short, with 22 bases between. The germline CDR1 and CDR2 sequences are MNHEY and SMNVEV (reference sequence). CDR3 bases: TGTGCCAGCAGTTTACCCCGAAACGTGGACTTTGTGAACGAGCAGTACGTC. Residues: CASSLPRNVDFVNEQYV.

This clone was seen once. The genes are TRBV5-4 and TRBJ2-2; 9 nucleotides line up with TRBD1. The J segment lost 5 bases and the V segment lost 3 bases, leaving 5 bases of the junction unmatched. Per germline, CDR1 SGHNT and CDR2 YYREEE (reference sequence). The CDR3 has 15 residues. The CDR3 DNA follows: TGTGCCAGCAGCTCGGGACAGGGAAGAACCGGGGAGCTGTTTTTT. It specifies CASSSGQGRTGELFF.

A remark on this clone: The sample contains more than one DNA sequence encoding this CDR3. V gene TRBV2 combines with J gene TRBJ1-1; D unresolved. The germline gives CDR1 SNHLY, CDR2 FYNNEI. The CDR3 spans 11 residues. V lost 4 bases, J lost 5 bases, and 5 bases lay in between. CDR3 in DNA: TGTGCCAGCAGTGTTTTAACTGAAGCTTTCTTT. Protein sequence: CASSVLTEAFF.

The rearrangement links TRBV10-3 to TRBJ1-5; possible D gene TRBD1, 5 bases. Germline values: CDR1 ENHRY, CDR2 SYGVKD. V shed 6 bases and J shed 2 bases, with 11 bases lying between them. The CDR3 is made up of 14 amino acids. The chain's CDR3 is CAISLREGNQPQHF. For the CDR3, the DNA is TGTGCCATCAGCCTCAGGGAGGGCAATCAGCCCCAGCATTTT.

The rearrangement uses TRBV7-2 and TRBJ2-3, with D possibly being TRBD2 (6 bases). The CDR3 spans 12 residues. The V gene lost 6 bases and the J gene lost 8 bases, with 12 bases spanning the gap. Germline V CDR1 and CDR2: SGHTA, FQGNSA. The CDR3 bases are TGTGCCAGCAGGTCGGGAGCGAGTACGCAGTATTTT. Translation gives CASRSGASTQYF.